This TCR beta chain was retrieved from a study of blood T cell repertoires in COVID-19. Across the study: Sample material is recorded as cDNA or gDNA derived from T cells, B-cell-depleted T cells, or PBMCs.

Libraries were prepared by immunoSEQ multiplex PCR; TCRdb keeps only in-frame clonotypes and omits some of them. The sample has around 320,000 clones, nearly 90% seen once. V was cut by 5 bases and J by 0 bases, with 11 bases left in between. Germline V gene data show CDR1 as KGHSH and CDR2 as LQKENI. The CDR3 loop spans 16 amino acids. Participants came from some 26 US areas, aged about 18 to 95 years. The rearrangement uses TRBV18 and TRBJ2-6; D is unresolved. The clonotype was recovered from a young woman with acute COVID-19. Material: PBMCs or T cells enriched from blood (not recorded which). CDR3 region: CASSSQEASGANVLTF. DNA for the CDR3: TGTGCCAGCTCATCCCAAGAAGCCTCTGGGGCCAACGTCCTGACTTTC.